This TCR beta chain was observed in a study of technical replicates of blood from a few donors. Germline loops: CDR1 MNHEY, CDR2 SVGAGI. The CDR3 loop spans 13 amino acids. Trimming took 4 bases from V and 9 from J; bases not matched to a gene: 5. Assay: immunoSEQ multiplex PCR; the TCRdb copy retains only in-frame clones and omits some. The table lists about 70,000 clones, roughly nine tenths of them singletons, with roughly 4.3% in the top ten. The sequence was collected from a human donor in good health. Some clones in this sample may be carry-over from other donors' samples. Sequences were obtained from PBMCs. J is TRBJ2-1 and V is TRBV6-5, with 8 bases identical to TRBD2. The CDR3 loop reads CASSSREGREQFF. The CDR3 DNA sequence: TGTGCCAGCAGTTCCCGGGAGGGCCGTGAGCAGTTCTTC.